A selection of T cell receptor beta chains follows, all from one sample in a study of shared clonotypes between healthy human individuals. The data were produced by immunoSEQ multiplex PCR, yet TCRdb's version contains in-frame clones alone and is incomplete. Here the sample spans 550,000 to 650,000 clones, 95% to 97% being singletons. The specimen was naive CD8+ T cells sorted from blood. These receptors were taken from a woman aged 25 to 39 in good health. Both conserved end residues are part of each CDR3. Fields, in order: CDR3 protein, CDR3 DNA, clone size, V gene, J gene, D gene. A D gene is named only where the DNA matches it firmly. The size entry is marked missing in some rows and otherwise reads once, few, many or a size class.

CDR3aa: CASSIPQGTDTEAFF
CDR3nt: TGTGCCAGTAGTATTCCACAGGGGACCGACACTGAAGCTTTCTTT
abundance: NA
v_gene: TRBV19
j_gene: TRBJ1-1
d_gene: TRBD1

CDR3aa: CASSSTGPVGEQYF
CDR3nt: TGTGCCAGCAGTTCCACAGGGCCGGTGGGCGAGCAGTACTTC
abundance: NA
v_gene: TRBV28
j_gene: TRBJ2-7
d_gene: NA

CDR3aa: CASKGIHEQFF
CDR3nt: TGTGCCAGTAAAGGGATTCATGAGCAGTTCTTC
abundance: NA
v_gene: TRBV19
j_gene: TRBJ2-1
d_gene: NA

CDR3aa: CAISDPTYEQYF
CDR3nt: TGTGCCATCAGCGACCCTACCTACGAGCAGTACTTC
abundance: NA
v_gene: TRBV10-3
j_gene: TRBJ2-7
d_gene: NA

CDR3aa: CASRRGTGTDEQFF
CDR3nt: TGTGCCAGCAGACGCGGGACAGGGACTGATGAGCAGTTCTTC
abundance: NA
v_gene: TRBV6-5
j_gene: TRBJ2-1
d_gene: TRBD1

CDR3aa: CASSTGLVADTQYF
CDR3nt: TGTGCCAGCAGCACGGGACTAGTGGCAGATACGCAGTATTTT
abundance: NA
v_gene: TRBV11-2
j_gene: TRBJ2-3
d_gene: TRBD2

CDR3aa: CASSQETSGGWENIQYF
CDR3nt: TGTGCCAGCAGCCAAGAGACTAGCGGGGGCTGGGAAAACATTCAGTACTTC
abundance: NA
v_gene: TRBV14
j_gene: TRBJ2-4
d_gene: TRBD2

CDR3aa: CASAQGAGELFF
CDR3nt: TGTGCCAGCGCACAGGGGGCCGGGGAGCTGTTTTTT
abundance: NA
v_gene: TRBV13
j_gene: TRBJ2-2
d_gene: TRBD1

CDR3aa: CASSSSRGLGVETQYF
CDR3nt: TGCGCCAGCAGCTCATCCAGGGGGTTGGGGGTTGAGACCCAGTACTTC
abundance: NA
v_gene: TRBV5-1
j_gene: TRBJ2-5
d_gene: TRBD1

CDR3aa: CASSLREGYEQYF
CDR3nt: TGTGCCAGCAGCTTAAGAGAGGGCTACGAGCAGTACTTC
abundance: NA
v_gene: TRBV5-6
j_gene: TRBJ2-7
d_gene: NA

CDR3aa: CASSVEGGPYNEQFF
CDR3nt: TGTGCCAGCAGCGTAGAGGGGGGCCCTTACAATGAGCAGTTCTTC
abundance: NA
v_gene: TRBV9
j_gene: TRBJ2-1
d_gene: NA

CDR3aa: CASSNRDSYVLNIQYF
CDR3nt: TGTGCCAGCAGCAACCGGGACTCATACGTACTAAACATTCAGTACTTC
abundance: NA
v_gene: TRBV28
j_gene: TRBJ2-4
d_gene: NA

CDR3aa: CASSFGSTDTQYF
CDR3nt: TGTGCCAGCAGCTTTGGCTCCACAGATACGCAGTATTTT
abundance: NA
v_gene: TRBV7-9
j_gene: TRBJ2-3
d_gene: NA

CDR3aa: CASTPSRGWETQYF
CDR3nt: TGTGCCAGCACGCCCTCCAGGGGCTGGGAGACCCAGTACTTC
abundance: once
v_gene: TRBV7-9
j_gene: TRBJ2-5
d_gene: NA

CDR3aa: CASITFGANTEAFF
CDR3nt: TGTGCCAGCATCACCTTTGGGGCGAACACTGAAGCTTTCTTT
abundance: NA
v_gene: TRBV27
j_gene: TRBJ1-1
d_gene: NA

CDR3aa: CASSESPGPKNIQYF
CDR3nt: TGTGCCAGCAGTGAATCTCCCGGGCCAAAAAACATTCAGTACTTC
abundance: NA
v_gene: TRBV27
j_gene: TRBJ2-4
d_gene: NA

CDR3aa: CASSPWDNHPAGEQYF
CDR3nt: TGTGCCAGCAGTCCCTGGGACAACCATCCCGCCGGAGAGCAGTACTTC
abundance: NA
v_gene: TRBV27
j_gene: TRBJ2-7
d_gene: NA

CDR3aa: CATSRDEGGPSGAYEQYF
CDR3nt: TGTGCCACCAGCAGAGATGAGGGGGGGCCTAGCGGGGCCTACGAGCAGTACTTC
abundance: NA
v_gene: TRBV15
j_gene: TRBJ2-7
d_gene: TRBD2

CDR3aa: CASSPQGIEQYF
CDR3nt: TGTGCCAGCAGTCCTCAGGGTATCGAGCAGTACTTC
abundance: once
v_gene: TRBV27
j_gene: TRBJ2-7
d_gene: NA

CDR3aa: CASSLGLRFESGETQYF
CDR3nt: TGTGCCAGCAGCTTGGGGCTACGGTTTGAGAGTGGAGAGACCCAGTACTTC
abundance: NA
v_gene: TRBV11-2
j_gene: TRBJ2-5
d_gene: NA

CDR3aa: CASSFGTVDGYTF
CDR3nt: TGTGCCAGCAGCTTCGGGACAGTCGATGGCTACACCTTC
abundance: NA
v_gene: TRBV5-5
j_gene: TRBJ1-2
d_gene: TRBD1

CDR3aa: CASSLDPSREVNTEAFF
CDR3nt: TGTGCCAGCAGCTTAGACCCTTCTCGGGAGGTGAACACTGAAGCTTTCTTT
abundance: NA
v_gene: TRBV7-9
j_gene: TRBJ1-1
d_gene: NA

CDR3aa: CASSLGTETSGRSFGYQETQYF
CDR3nt: TGTGCCAGCAGTTTAGGGACAGAAACTAGCGGGAGGAGCTTTGGGTACCAAGAGACCCAGTACTTC
abundance: once
v_gene: TRBV28
j_gene: TRBJ2-5
d_gene: TRBD2

CDR3aa: CASSYSASSYEQYF
CDR3nt: TGTGCCAGCAGTTACAGCGCTAGCTCCTACGAGCAGTACTTC
abundance: once
v_gene: TRBV6-5
j_gene: TRBJ2-7
d_gene: NA

CDR3aa: CASSEVAGAYEQYF
CDR3nt: TGTGCCAGCAGTGAGGTAGCGGGAGCCTACGAGCAGTACTTC
abundance: NA
v_gene: TRBV2
j_gene: TRBJ2-7
d_gene: TRBD2

CDR3aa: CASSLGMSPAEAFF
CDR3nt: TGTGCCAGCAGCTTAGGTATGTCTCCGGCCGAAGCTTTCTTT
abundance: NA
v_gene: TRBV11-2
j_gene: TRBJ1-1
d_gene: NA

CDR3aa: CASSVRGSYEQYF
CDR3nt: TGTGCCAGCAGTGTTAGGGGGAGCTACGAGCAGTACTTC
abundance: NA
v_gene: TRBV6-1
j_gene: TRBJ2-7
d_gene: NA

CDR3aa: CASREPGQGNEKLFF
CDR3nt: TGTGCCAGCAGGGAACCGGGACAGGGAAATGAAAAACTGTTTTTT
abundance: NA
v_gene: TRBV28
j_gene: TRBJ1-4
d_gene: TRBD1

CDR3aa: CASKATVSSYNEQFF
CDR3nt: TGTGCCTCCAAGGCTACGGTAAGCTCCTACAATGAGCAGTTCTTC
abundance: NA
v_gene: TRBV28
j_gene: TRBJ2-1
d_gene: NA

CDR3aa: CATSRSADRYNEQFF
CDR3nt: TGTGCCACCAGCAGATCCGCGGACAGGTACAATGAGCAGTTCTTC
abundance: NA
v_gene: TRBV15
j_gene: TRBJ2-1
d_gene: TRBD1

CDR3aa: CASSLGTENNLNEQFF
CDR3nt: TGTGCCAGCAGCTTGGGGACCGAGAACAATCTCAATGAGCAGTTCTTC
abundance: NA
v_gene: TRBV5-6
j_gene: TRBJ2-1
d_gene: NA

CDR3aa: CASSKPKGNSGNTIYF
CDR3nt: TGTGCCAGCAGTAAACCAAAAGGGAACTCTGGAAACACCATATATTTT
abundance: NA
v_gene: TRBV28
j_gene: TRBJ1-3
d_gene: NA

CDR3aa: CASSLGRLAGGSYNEQFF
CDR3nt: TGTGCCAGCAGTTTGGGTAGACTAGCGGGTGGCTCCTACAATGAGCAGTTCTTC
abundance: once
v_gene: TRBV28
j_gene: TRBJ2-1
d_gene: TRBD2